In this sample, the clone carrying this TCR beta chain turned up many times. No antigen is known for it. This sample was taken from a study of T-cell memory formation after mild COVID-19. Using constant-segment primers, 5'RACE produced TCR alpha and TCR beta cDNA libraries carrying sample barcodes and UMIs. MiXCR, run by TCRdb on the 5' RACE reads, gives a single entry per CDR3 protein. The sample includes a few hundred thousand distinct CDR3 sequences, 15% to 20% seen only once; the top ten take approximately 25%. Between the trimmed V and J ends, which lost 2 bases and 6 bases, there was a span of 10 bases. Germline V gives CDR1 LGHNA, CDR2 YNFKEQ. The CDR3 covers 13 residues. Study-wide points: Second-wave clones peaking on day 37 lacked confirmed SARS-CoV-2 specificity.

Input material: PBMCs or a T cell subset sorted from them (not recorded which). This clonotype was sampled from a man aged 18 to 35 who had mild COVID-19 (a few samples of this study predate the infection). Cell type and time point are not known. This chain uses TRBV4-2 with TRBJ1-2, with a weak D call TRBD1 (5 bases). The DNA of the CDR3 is TGTGCCAGCAGCCAAAGGCTGACAGATGGCTACACCTTC. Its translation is CASSQRLTDGYTF.